Reported below is one T cell receptor beta chain. This entry comes from a study of control samples from healthy donors and cancer patients. Method: immunoSEQ multiplex PCR; TCRdb's copy keeps in-frame clones and lacks some. The sample contains around 170,000 clones, nearly 90% of which appear only once. This clonotype was obtained from a woman aged 50 to 60 in good health. The sample was blood.

CDR3 DNA: TGCGCCAGCAGCCAAGTGCTAGCTTCGTTGGTCCCCAATGAGCAGTTCTTC. This sequence encodes CASSQVLASLVPNEQFF. The chain has TRBV4-3 and TRBJ2-1; D perhaps matches TRBD2 (5 bases). Germline assignment: CDR1 LGHNA and CDR2 YSLEER. V was cut by 1 base and J by 6 bases, with 19 bases left in between. The length of the CDR3 is 17 residues.